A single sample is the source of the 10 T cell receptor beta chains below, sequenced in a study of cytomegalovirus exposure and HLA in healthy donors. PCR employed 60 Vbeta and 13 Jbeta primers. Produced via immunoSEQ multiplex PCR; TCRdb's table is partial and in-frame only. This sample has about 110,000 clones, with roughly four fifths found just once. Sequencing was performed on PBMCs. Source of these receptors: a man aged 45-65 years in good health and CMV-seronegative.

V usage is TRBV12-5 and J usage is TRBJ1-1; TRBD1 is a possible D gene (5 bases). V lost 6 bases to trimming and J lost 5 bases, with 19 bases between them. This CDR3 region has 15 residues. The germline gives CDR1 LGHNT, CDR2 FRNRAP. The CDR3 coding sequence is TGTGCTAGTGGGCCATCCGGGGGAGTAGGTACTGAAGCTTTCTTT. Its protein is CASGPSGGVGTEAFF.

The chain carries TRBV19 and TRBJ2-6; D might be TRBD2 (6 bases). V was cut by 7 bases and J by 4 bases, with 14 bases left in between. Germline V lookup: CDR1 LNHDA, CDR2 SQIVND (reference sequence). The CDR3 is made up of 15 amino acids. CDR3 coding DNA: TGTGCCAGTACCCTTAGGAGGGACGGGGCCAACGTCCTGACTTTC. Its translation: CASTLRRDGANVLTF.

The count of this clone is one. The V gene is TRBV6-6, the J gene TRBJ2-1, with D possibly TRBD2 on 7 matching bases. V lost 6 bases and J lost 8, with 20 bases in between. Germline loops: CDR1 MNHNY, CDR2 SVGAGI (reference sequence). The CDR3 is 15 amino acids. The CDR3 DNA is TGTGCCAGCAGACGAACGGGGGGCCTGAGCCATGAGCAGTTCTTC. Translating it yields CASRRTGGLSHEQFF.

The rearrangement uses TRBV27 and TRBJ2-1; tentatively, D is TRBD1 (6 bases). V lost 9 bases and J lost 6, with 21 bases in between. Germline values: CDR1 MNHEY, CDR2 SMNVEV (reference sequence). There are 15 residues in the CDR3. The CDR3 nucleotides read TGTGCCAGTCAAAAGGCAGGGGCCAGGGTCAATGAGCAGTTCTTC. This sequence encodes CASQKAGARVNEQFF.

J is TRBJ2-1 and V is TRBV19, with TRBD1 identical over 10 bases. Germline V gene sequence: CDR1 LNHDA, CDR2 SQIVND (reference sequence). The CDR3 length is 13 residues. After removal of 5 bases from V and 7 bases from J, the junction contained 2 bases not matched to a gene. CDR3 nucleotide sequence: TGTGCCAGTAGTCGGACAGGGGGAAATGAGCAGTTCTTC. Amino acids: CASSRTGGNEQFF.

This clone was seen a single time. The CDR3 sequence is CASSLSLGQGSGNTIYF. The CDR3 bases are TGTGCCAGCAGCTTATCTCTGGGACAGGGGTCTGGAAACACCATATATTTT. The chain couples TRBV7-6 to TRBJ1-3, with 10 bases that match TRBD1. The CDR3 contains 17 residues. The ends lost 2 bases at V and 1 base at J; junction bases unmatched: 5. Germline-derived CDR1 and CDR2 are SGHVS and FNYEAQ.

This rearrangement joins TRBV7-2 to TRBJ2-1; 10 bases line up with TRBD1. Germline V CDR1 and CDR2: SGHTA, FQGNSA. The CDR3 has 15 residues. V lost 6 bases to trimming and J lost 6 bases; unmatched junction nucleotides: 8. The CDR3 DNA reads TGTGCCAGCAGACGACAGGGGGCGCCGATCAATGAGCAGTTCTTC. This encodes CASRRQGAPINEQFF. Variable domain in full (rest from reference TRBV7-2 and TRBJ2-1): GAGVSQSPSNKVTEKGKDVELRCDPISGHTALYWYRQSLGQGLEFLIYFQGNSAPDKSGLPSDRFSAERTGGSVSTLTIQRTQQEDSAVYLCASRRQGAPINEQFFGPGTRLTVL.

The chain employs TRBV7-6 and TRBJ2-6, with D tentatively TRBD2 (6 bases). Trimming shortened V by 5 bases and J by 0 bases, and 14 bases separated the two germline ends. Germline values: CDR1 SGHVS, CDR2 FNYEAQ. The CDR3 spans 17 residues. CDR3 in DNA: TGTGCCAGCAGCAGCCGTACGACTAGCTCTGGGGCCAACGTCCTGACTTTC. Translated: CASSSRTTSSGANVLTF.

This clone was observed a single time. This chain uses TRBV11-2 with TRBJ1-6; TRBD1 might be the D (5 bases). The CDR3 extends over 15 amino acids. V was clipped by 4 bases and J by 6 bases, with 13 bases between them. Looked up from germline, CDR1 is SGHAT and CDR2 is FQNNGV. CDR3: CASSSTGTSNSPLHF. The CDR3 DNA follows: TGTGCCAGCAGCTCGACCGGGACTAGTAATTCACCCCTCCACTTT. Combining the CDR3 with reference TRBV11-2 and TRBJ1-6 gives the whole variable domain EAGVAQSPRYKIIEKRQSVAFWCNPISGHATLYWYQQILGQGPKLLIQFQNNGVVDDSQLPKDRFSAERLKGVDSTLKIQPAKLEDSAVYLCASSSTGTSNSPLHFGNGTRLTVT.

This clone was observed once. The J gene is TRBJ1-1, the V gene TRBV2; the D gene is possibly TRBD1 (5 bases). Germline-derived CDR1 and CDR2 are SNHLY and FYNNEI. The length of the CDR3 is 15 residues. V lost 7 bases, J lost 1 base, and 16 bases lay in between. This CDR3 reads CASTRRGGRNTEAFF. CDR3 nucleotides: TGTGCCAGCACCAGACGTGGGGGGAGGAACACTGAAGCTTTCTTT.